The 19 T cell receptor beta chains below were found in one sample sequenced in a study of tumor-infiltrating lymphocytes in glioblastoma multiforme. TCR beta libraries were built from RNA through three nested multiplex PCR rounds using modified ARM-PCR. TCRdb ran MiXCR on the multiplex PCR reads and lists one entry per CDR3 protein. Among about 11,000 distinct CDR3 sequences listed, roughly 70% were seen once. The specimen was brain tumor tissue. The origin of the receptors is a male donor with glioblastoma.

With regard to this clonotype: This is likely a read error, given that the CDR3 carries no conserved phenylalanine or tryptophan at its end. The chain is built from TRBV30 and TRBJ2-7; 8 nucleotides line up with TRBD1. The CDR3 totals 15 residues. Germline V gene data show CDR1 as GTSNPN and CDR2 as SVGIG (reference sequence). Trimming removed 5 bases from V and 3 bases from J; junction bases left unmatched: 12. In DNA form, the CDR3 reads TGTGCCTGGGCCGACAGGGGAGGTATTTTCTACGAGCAGTACTCC. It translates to CAWADRGGIFYEQYS.

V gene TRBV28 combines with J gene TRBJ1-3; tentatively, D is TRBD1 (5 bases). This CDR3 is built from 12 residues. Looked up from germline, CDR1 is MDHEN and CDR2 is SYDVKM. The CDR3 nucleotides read TGTGTCAGAGGGGACTTTGGAAACACCATATATTTT. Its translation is CVRGDFGNTIYF.

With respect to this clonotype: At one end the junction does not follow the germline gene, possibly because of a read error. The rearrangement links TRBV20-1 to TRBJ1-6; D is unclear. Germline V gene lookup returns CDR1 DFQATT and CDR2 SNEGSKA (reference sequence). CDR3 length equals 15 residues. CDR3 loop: CIARGRGSLNSPLHF. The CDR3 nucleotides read TGCATTGCTAGAGGGCGGGGTTCTTTGAATTCACCCCTCCACTTT.

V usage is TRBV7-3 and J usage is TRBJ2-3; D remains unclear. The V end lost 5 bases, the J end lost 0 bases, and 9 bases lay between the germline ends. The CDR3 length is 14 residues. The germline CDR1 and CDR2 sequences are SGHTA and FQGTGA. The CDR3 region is CASSTWISTDTQYF. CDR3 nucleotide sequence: TGTGCCAGCAGCACCTGGATTAGCACAGATACGCAGTATTTT.

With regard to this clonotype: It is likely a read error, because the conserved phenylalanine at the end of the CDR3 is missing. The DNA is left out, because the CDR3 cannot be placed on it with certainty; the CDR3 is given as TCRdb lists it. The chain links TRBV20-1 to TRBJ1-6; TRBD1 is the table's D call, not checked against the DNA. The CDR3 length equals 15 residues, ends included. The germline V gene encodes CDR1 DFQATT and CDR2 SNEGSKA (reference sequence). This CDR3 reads CSARESGGANSPLHL.

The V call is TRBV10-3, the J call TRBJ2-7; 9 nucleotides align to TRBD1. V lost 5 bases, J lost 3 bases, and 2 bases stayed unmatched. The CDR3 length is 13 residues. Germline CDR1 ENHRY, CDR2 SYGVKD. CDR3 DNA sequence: TGTGCCATCAGTCCGGGACAGGGCTACGAGCAGTACTTC. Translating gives CAISPGQGYEQYF.

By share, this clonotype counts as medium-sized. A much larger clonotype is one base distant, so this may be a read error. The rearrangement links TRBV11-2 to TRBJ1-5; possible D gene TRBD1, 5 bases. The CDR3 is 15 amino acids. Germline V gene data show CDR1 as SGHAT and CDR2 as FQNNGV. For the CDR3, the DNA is TGTGCCAGCAGCTTAGATCTGGGAGGGGATCAGCCCCGGCATTTT. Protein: CASSLDLGGDQPRHF.

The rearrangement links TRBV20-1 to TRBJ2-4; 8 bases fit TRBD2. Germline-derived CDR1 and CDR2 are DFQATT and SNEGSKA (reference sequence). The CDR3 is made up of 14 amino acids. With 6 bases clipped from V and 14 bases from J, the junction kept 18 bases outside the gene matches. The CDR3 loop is CSAIPGLGKNVEYF. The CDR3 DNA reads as TGCAGTGCAATCCCGGGACTAGGAAAAAACGTCGAGTACTTC.

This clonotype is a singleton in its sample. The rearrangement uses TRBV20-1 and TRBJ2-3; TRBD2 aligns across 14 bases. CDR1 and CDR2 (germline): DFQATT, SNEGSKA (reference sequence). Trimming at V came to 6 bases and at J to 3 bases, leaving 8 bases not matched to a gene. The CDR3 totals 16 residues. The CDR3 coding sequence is TGCAGTGCCGGGGGACTAGCGGGAGTAGGGACAGATACGCAGTATTTT. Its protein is CSAGGLAGVGTDTQYF.

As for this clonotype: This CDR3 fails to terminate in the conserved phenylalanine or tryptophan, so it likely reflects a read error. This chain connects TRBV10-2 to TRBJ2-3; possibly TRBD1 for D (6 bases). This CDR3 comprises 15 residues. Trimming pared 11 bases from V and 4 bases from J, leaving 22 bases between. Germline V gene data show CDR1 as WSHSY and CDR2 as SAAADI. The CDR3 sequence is CAGSEAGAGADTQYL. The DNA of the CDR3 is TGCGCCGGAAGTGAGGCAGGGGCCGGGGCAGATACGCAGTATTTG.

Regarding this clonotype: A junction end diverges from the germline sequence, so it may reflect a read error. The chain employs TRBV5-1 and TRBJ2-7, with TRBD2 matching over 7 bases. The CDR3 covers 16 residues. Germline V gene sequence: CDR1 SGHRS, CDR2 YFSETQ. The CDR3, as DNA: TGCGCCGGCAGCTTGGCCGGGGGGAGCGTCTTATTCGGGCAGTACTTC. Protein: CAGSLAGGSVLFGQYF.

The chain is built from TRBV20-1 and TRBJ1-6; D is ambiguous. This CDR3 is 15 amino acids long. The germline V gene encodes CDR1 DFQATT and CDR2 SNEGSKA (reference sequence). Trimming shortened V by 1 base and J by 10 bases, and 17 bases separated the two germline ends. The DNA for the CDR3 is TGCAGTGCTAGAGGGCGAGGTCCCGTGAACTCACCCCTCCACTTT. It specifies CSARGRGPVNSPLHF.

CDR3 loop: CASSPQGGTLGEKLFF. The CDR3 region has the DNA TGTGCCAGCAGCCCCCAGGGGGGAACCCTAGGGGAAAAACTGTTTTTT. The rearrangement uses TRBV5-4 and TRBJ1-4; the match to TRBD1 covers 7 bases. Germline V gene data show CDR1 as SGHNT and CDR2 as YYREEE (reference sequence). The length of the CDR3 is 16 residues. Trimming cost V 4 bases and J 8 bases; bases outside gene matches: 14.

CDR3 coding DNA: TGCAGCGTTTACGTACAAGGATTATCGGAAGCTTTCTTT. Its translation: CSVYVQGLSEAFF. The rearrangement uses TRBV29-1 and TRBJ1-1; D is ambiguous. The CDR3 covers 13 residues. Germline V gene data show CDR1 as SQVTM and CDR2 as ANQGSEA. V was trimmed by 5 bases and J by 8 bases, leaving 18 bases between them.

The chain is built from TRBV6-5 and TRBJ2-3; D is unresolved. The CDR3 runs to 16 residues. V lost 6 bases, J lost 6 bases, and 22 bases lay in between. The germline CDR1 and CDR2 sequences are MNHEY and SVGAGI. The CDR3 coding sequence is TGTGCCAGCAGCCCCGCCGTCTTCGCCTCCAGGGATACGCAGTATTTT. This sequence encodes CASSPAVFASRDTQYF.

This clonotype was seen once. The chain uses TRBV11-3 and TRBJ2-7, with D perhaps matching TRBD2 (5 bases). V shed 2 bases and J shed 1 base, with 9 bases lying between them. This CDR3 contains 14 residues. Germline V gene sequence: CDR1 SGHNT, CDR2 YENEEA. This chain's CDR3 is CASSLSGGSYEQYF. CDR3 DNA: TGTGCCAGCAGCTTATCGGGCGGGTCCTACGAGCAGTACTTC.

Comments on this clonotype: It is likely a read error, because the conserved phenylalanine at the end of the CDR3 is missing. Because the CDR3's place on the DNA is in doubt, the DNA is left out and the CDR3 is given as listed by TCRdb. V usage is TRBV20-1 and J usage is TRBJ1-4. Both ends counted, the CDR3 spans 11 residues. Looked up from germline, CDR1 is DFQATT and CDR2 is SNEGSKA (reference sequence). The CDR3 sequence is CSARVAEKPFL.

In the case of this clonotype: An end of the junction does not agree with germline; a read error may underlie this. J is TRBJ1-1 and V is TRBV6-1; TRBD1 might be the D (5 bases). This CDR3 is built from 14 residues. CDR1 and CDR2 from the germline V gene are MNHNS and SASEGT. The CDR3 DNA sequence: TGCGCCAGCAGTGGGGAGGGACTCCCGCATGAAGCTTTCTTT. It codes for CASSGEGLPHEAFF.

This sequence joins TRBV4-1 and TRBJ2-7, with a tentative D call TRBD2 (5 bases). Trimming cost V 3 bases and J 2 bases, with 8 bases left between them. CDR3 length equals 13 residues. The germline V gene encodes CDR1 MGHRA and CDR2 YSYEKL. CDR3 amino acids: CASSHLGAYEQYF. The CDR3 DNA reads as TGCGCCAGCAGCCATTTGGGAGCCTACGAGCAGTACTTC.